Listed here are 8 T cell receptor beta chains from one sample, sequenced in a study of blood T cell repertoires in COVID-19. TCRdb's table, derived via immunoSEQ multiplex PCR, lists solely in-frame clones and lacks some. The data contain under 200,000 clones, roughly 83% of them singletons. The sequenced material came from PBMCs or T cells enriched from blood (not recorded which). Receptors were obtained from a man aged 40-55 years with acute COVID-19.

The CDR3 nucleotides read TGTGCCAGCAGCTCTCAGACAGGCAACTATGGCTACACCTTC. Amino acids: CASSSQTGNYGYTF. The J gene is TRBJ1-2, the V gene TRBV5-6; D possibly corresponds to TRBD1 (6 bases). The V end lost 3 bases, the J end lost 2 bases, and 11 bases lay between the germline ends. This CDR3 has 14 amino acids. The V gene's germline CDR1 is SGHDT and CDR2 YYEEEE.

The chain uses TRBV14 and TRBJ1-1; perhaps TRBD1 as D (5 bases). There are 13 residues in the CDR3. The V gene's germline CDR1 is SGHDN and CDR2 FVKESK. The V and J ends lost 2 bases and 6 bases respectively, with 10 bases between them. CDR3 protein: CASSQTVGPEAFF. The DNA for the CDR3 is TGTGCCAGCAGCCAAACCGTGGGGCCTGAAGCTTTCTTT.

The CDR3 DNA follows: TGTGCCAGCAGTGTGGTAGTCGTCACGGGATCCGGGGAGCTGTTTTTT. Translation: CASSVVVVTGSGELFF. The chain links TRBV28 to TRBJ2-2, with TRBD2 as a possible D gene (5 bases). Germline V lookup: CDR1 MDHEN, CDR2 SYDVKM. The CDR3 is 16 residues long. Trimming shortened V by 5 bases and J by 6 bases, and 19 bases separated the two germline ends. Full variable domain (outside the CDR3, taken from reference TRBV28 and TRBJ2-2): DVKVTQSSRYLVKRTGEKVFLECVQDMDHENMFWYRQDPGLGLRLIYFSYDVKMKEKGDIPEGYSVSREKKERFSLILESASTNQTSMYLCASSVVVVTGSGELFFGEGSRLTVL.

The chain uses TRBV30 and TRBJ2-6; D might be TRBD1 (5 bases). The CDR3 loop spans 17 amino acids. CDR1 is GTSNPN and CDR2 is SVGIG in the germline V gene (reference sequence). V lost 1 base, J lost 0 bases, and 13 bases lay in between. In nucleotides, the CDR3 is TGTGCCTGGAGTGAAAGGGGTAGAGTCTCTGGGGCCAACGTCCTGACTTTC. Protein: CAWSERGRVSGANVLTF. Combining the CDR3 with reference TRBV30 and TRBJ2-6 gives the whole variable domain SQTIHQWPATLVQPVGSPLSLECTVEGTSNPNLYWYRQAAGRGLQLLFYSVGIGQISSEVPQNLSASRPQDRQFILSSKKLLLSDSGFYLCAWSERGRVSGANVLTFGAGSRLTVL.

The chain employs TRBV28 and TRBJ2-7; TRBD2 matches 7 bases. Germline-derived CDR1 and CDR2 are MDHEN and SYDVKM. Trimming cost V 8 bases and J 7 bases; bases outside gene matches: 20. The CDR3 totals 16 residues. The CDR3 loop is CASPIAIAGALWEQYF. CDR3 in DNA: TGTGCCAGCCCAATAGCGATAGCGGGTGCCCTTTGGGAGCAGTACTTC.

The chain employs TRBV11-2 and TRBJ2-7, with 14 bases fitting TRBD2. In germline, CDR1 is SGHAT, CDR2 FQNNGV. The CDR3 has 18 residues. V lost 5 bases and J lost 3; bases outside the gene matches: 12. The CDR3 nucleotides are TGTGCCAGCAGCGTCTCCGGGACTAGCGGGAGAAAGGTCTACGAGCAGTACTTC. This sequence encodes CASSVSGTSGRKVYEQYF.

The rearrangement links TRBV7-2 to TRBJ1-1; maybe TRBD1 (6 bases). Germline values: CDR1 SGHTA, CDR2 FQGNSA. CDR3 length equals 14 residues. The V gene lost 6 bases and the J gene lost 2 bases, with 13 bases spanning the gap. The CDR3: CASREGGLNTEAFF. The CDR3 DNA sequence: TGTGCCAGCAGGGAGGGGGGACTAAACACTGAAGCTTTCTTT.

The chain is built from TRBV29-1 and TRBJ2-5, with D possibly being TRBD2 (5 bases). Germline assignment: CDR1 SQVTM and CDR2 ANQGSEA. Between the trimmed V and J ends, which lost 7 bases and 5 bases, there was a span of 20 bases. CDR3 length: 14 residues. The CDR3 loop is CSAGGEWGPETQYF. The CDR3 region has the DNA TGCAGCGCCGGTGGGGAGTGGGGTCCGGAGACCCAGTACTTC.